Listed here are 15 T cell receptor beta chains from one sample, sequenced in a study of CD4 T cells in relation to SARS-CoV-2 and coronaviruses. These receptors have no known antigen. The method was immunoSEQ multiplex PCR; TCRdb's version includes in-frame clones alone and lacks a portion of them. This table holds around 15,000 clones, 82% found once. CD4+ T cells from unexposed donors were obtained before the COVID-19 pandemic (2011-2018). The cells were cultured for about ten days before CD4+ T cells were isolated. What was sequenced was CD4+ T cells from PBMCs, cultured in vitro. Every receptor here comes from a human donor in good health.

This clone was counted once. The chain uses TRBV5-1 and TRBJ2-7; D gene uncertain. V dropped 0 bases and J dropped 3 bases, with 13 bases sitting between them. From germline, CDR1 is SGHRS and CDR2 YFSETQ. CDR3 length: 15 residues. CDR3 DNA sequence: TGCGCCAGCAGCTTGGCTCGTGACTGGATCTACGAGCAGTACTTC. This codes for CASSLARDWIYEQYF.

The genes are TRBV29-1 and TRBJ2-7; 9 bases map to TRBD1. This CDR3 spans 13 amino acids. Germline V gives CDR1 SQVTM, CDR2 ANQGSEA. J lost 3 bases, V lost 4 bases, and 4 bases had no gene match. The CDR3 sequence: CSVATGGSYEQYF. The CDR3 DNA reads as TGCAGCGTTGCGACAGGGGGGAGCTACGAGCAGTACTTC.

The chain uses TRBV18 and TRBJ2-5, with TRBD2 matching 14 bases. Germline-derived CDR1 and CDR2 are KGHSH and LQKENI. There are 17 residues in the CDR3. J gave up 1 base and V 5 bases, and 6 bases lay outside the gene matches. The CDR3 loop reads CASSYGTSGSGQETQYF. DNA of the CDR3: TGTGCCAGCTCATACGGGACTAGCGGGAGTGGCCAAGAGACCCAGTACTTC.

V is TRBV18 and J is TRBJ2-3, with TRBD1 matching over 8 bases. J gave up 2 bases and V 3 bases, and 4 bases lay outside the gene matches. Germline CDR1 reads KGHSH; CDR2 reads LQKENI. The CDR3 loop spans 15 amino acids. In nucleotides, the CDR3 is TGTGCCAGCTCACCCGGGACAGGTTCCACAGATACGCAGTATTTT. Translation gives CASSPGTGSTDTQYF.

The J gene is TRBJ1-1, the V gene TRBV11-2; D uncertain. V lost 2 bases and J 4 bases, leaving 8 bases between the germline ends. Germline values: CDR1 SGHAT, CDR2 FQNNGV. This CDR3 spans 13 amino acids. The CDR3 loop is CASSLSLSTEAFF. CDR3 nucleotide sequence: TGTGCCAGCAGCTTAAGTTTAAGCACTGAAGCTTTCTTT. The whole variable domain, filled in from reference TRBV11-2 and TRBJ1-1, reads EAGVAQSPRYKIIEKRQSVAFWCNPISGHATLYWYQQILGQGPKLLIQFQNNGVVDDSQLPKDRFSAERLKGVDSTLKIQPAKLEDSAVYLCASSLSLSTEAFFGQGTRLTVV.

V and J are TRBV5-1 and TRBJ1-6, with D perhaps TRBD1 (5 bases). The V end lost 0 bases, the J end lost 10 bases, and 17 bases lay between the germline ends. The CDR3 sequence is 16 residues long. Germline CDR1 and CDR2: SGHRS and YFSETQ. The CDR3 loop is CASSLEFQGVGSPLHF. The CDR3 DNA sequence: TGCGCCAGCAGCTTGGAATTTCAAGGGGTCGGGTCACCCCTCCACTTT.

The CDR3 loop reads CASSPGQTAEGYTF. The DNA for the CDR3 is TGTGCCAGCTCACCAGGACAAACGGCCGAGGGCTACACCTTC. The V gene is TRBV18, the J gene TRBJ1-2; weak D call: TRBD1 (5 bases). Trimming took 2 bases from V and 8 from J, leaving 15 bases between them. There are 14 residues in the CDR3. Germline V lookup: CDR1 KGHSH, CDR2 LQKENI.

The chain is built from TRBV10-1 and TRBJ1-2, with D maybe TRBD1 (6 bases). V dropped 4 bases and J dropped 8 bases, with 14 bases sitting between them. This CDR3 contains 13 residues. From germline, CDR1 is WNHNN and CDR2 SYGVQD (reference sequence). The CDR3 here is CASSASGAGGYTF. Here the CDR3 DNA reads TGCGCCAGCAGTGCCTCAGGGGCCGGGGGCTACACCTTC.

This clone came up once. V gene TRBV2 combines with J gene TRBJ1-5; D call uncertain. Trimming pared 5 bases from V and 1 base from J, leaving 15 bases between. The CDR3 is made up of 16 amino acids. Germline V gene lookup returns CDR1 SNHLY and CDR2 FYNNEI. CDR3 protein: CASSSGPSPSNQPQHF. The CDR3 nucleotides read TGTGCCAGCAGTTCCGGGCCGTCACCGAGCAATCAGCCCCAGCATTTT. Together with reference TRBV2 and TRBJ1-5, the CDR3 gives the full variable domain: EPEVTQTPSHQVTQMGQEVILRCVPISNHLYFYWYRQILGQKVEFLVSFYNNEISEKSEIFDDQFSVERPDGSNFTLKIRSTKLEDSAMYFCASSSGPSPSNQPQHFGDGTRLSIL.

This chain connects TRBV27 to TRBJ2-7; D might be TRBD1 or TRBD2, each matching 5 bases. Germline CDR1 is MNHEY and CDR2 is SMNVEV (reference sequence). The CDR3 contains 15 residues. Trimming left V 2 bases short and J 4 bases short, with 15 bases between. The CDR3 spells CASSLIWGPEYEQYF. Written as DNA, the CDR3 is TGTGCCAGCAGTTTAATCTGGGGACCCGAGTACGAGCAGTACTTC.

In this sample, this clone is large. This chain joins TRBV14 and TRBJ2-7; the D is unclear. V lost 0 bases, J lost 3 bases, and 3 bases lay in between. Per the germline V gene, CDR1 is SGHDN and CDR2 is FVKESK. The CDR3 consists of 12 residues. The CDR3 loop is CASSQENYEQYF. The CDR3 DNA reads as TGTGCCAGCAGCCAAGAGAACTACGAGCAGTACTTC.

This clone was detected once. The rearrangement links TRBV5-1 to TRBJ2-1; a weak D match, TRBD2 (6 bases). Germline CDR1 and CDR2: SGHRS and YFSETQ. This CDR3 comprises 15 residues. The V and J ends lost 3 bases and 8 bases respectively, with 18 bases between them. The CDR3 bases are TGCGCCAGCAGCTCGACTAGTTCCCTCTTCCATGAGCAGTTCTTC. Its translation: CASSSTSSLFHEQFF. Full variable domain (rest looked up from reference TRBV5-1 and TRBJ2-1): KAGVTQTPRYLIKTRGQQVTLSCSPISGHRSVSWYQQTPGQGLQFLFEYFSETQRNKGNFPGRFSGRQFSNSRSEMNVSTLELGDSALYLCASSSTSSLFHEQFFGPGTRLTVL.

The V call is TRBV12-3 or TRBV12-4, the J call TRBJ1-1; D possibly corresponds to TRBD1 (5 bases). This CDR3 spans 13 amino acids. V lost 6 bases and J 4 bases, leaving 12 bases between the germline ends. CDR3 in amino acids: CASRGARATEAFF. DNA for the CDR3: TGTGCCAGCAGAGGGGCTAGGGCCACTGAAGCTTTCTTT.

This chain connects TRBV14 to TRBJ2-5; 10 positions agree with TRBD2. The CDR3 extends over 15 amino acids. CDR1 is SGHDN and CDR2 is FVKESK in the germline V gene. V lost 4 bases, J lost 3 bases, and 5 bases stayed unmatched. Written as DNA, the CDR3 is TGTGCCAGCAGCCCCAGGCTAGCGGGAGAAGAGACCCAGTACTTC. Protein product: CASSPRLAGEETQYF.

This chain links TRBV20-1 with TRBJ2-6; the match to TRBD1 covers 7 bases. This CDR3 region has 19 residues. V lost 3 bases to trimming and J lost 1 base; unmatched junction nucleotides: 15. The germline gives CDR1 DFQATT, CDR2 SNEGSKA (reference sequence). This chain's CDR3 is CSASVQGRGSQSGANVLTF. The CDR3, as DNA: TGCAGTGCTAGTGTCCAGGGCAGGGGGTCCCAATCTGGGGCCAACGTCCTGACTTTC.